The 22 T cell receptor beta chains below come from one sample, sequenced in a study of T-cell memory formation after mild COVID-19. TCRdb re-called the 5' RACE reads through MiXCR, storing one row per CDR3 protein. The repertoire holds 400,000 to 500,000 distinct CDR3 sequences, with roughly 18% as singletons. The sample was PBMCs or a T cell subset sorted from them (not recorded which). The receptors stem from a young man who had mild COVID-19 (a few samples of this study predate the infection). Cell type and time point are not known.

The chain links TRBV12-3 or TRBV12-4 to TRBJ1-2; D gene unclear. Trimming removed 6 bases at V and 8 bases at J, with 13 bases between. This CDR3 contains 12 residues. CDR3 sequence: CASSRSLLGYTF. DNA for the CDR3: TGTGCCAGCAGCCGCAGCCTGTTGGGCTACACCTTC.

The V call is TRBV12-3 or TRBV12-4, the J call TRBJ2-2; 7 bases align to TRBD2. CDR3 length: 14 residues. With 5 bases clipped from V and 8 bases from J, the junction kept 8 bases outside the gene matches. The DNA for the CDR3 is TGTGCCAGCAGTACAGAGCGGGGACGGGGGGAGCTGTTTTTT. Translation: CASSTERGRGELFF.

The genes are TRBV7-8 and TRBJ2-5, with D unclear. The CDR3 sequence is 14 residues long. The V and J ends lost 4 bases and 2 bases respectively, with 11 bases between them. Germline lookup yields CDR1 SGHVS and CDR2 FQNEAQ. CDR3 sequence reads: CASSSRTNQETQYF. In DNA, the CDR3 is TGTGCCAGCAGCTCCCGGACGAATCAAGAGACCCAGTACTTC.

V usage is TRBV6-5 and J usage is TRBJ2-6, with D hard to call. CDR1 MNHEY and CDR2 SVGAGI come from the germline V gene. The ends were cut back, 2 bases at V and 3 bases at J, with 5 bases in the middle. The CDR3 totals 14 residues. CDR3 region: CASSYRDGANVLTF. DNA of the CDR3: TGTGCCAGCAGTTACAGGGATGGGGCCAACGTCCTGACTTTC.

This clonotype came up a few times. The chain combines TRBV6-5 with TRBJ1-1; possibly TRBD1 for D (6 bases). The germline gives CDR1 MNHEY, CDR2 SVGAGI. V dropped 1 base and J dropped 10 bases, with 13 bases sitting between them. CDR3 length: 13 residues. The CDR3 region has the DNA TGTGCCAGCAGTTACTATCGCAGGGGTTCAGCTTTCTTT. Protein: CASSYYRRGSAFF.

V is TRBV19 and J is TRBJ1-2, with 9 nucleotides matching TRBD1. V trimming: 7 bases; J trimming: 6 bases; junction bases outside the gene matches: 6. CDR1 and CDR2 from the germline V gene are LNHDA and SQIVND (reference sequence). The CDR3 runs to 13 residues. CDR3 in amino acids: CASTRGQGHGYTF. The CDR3 nucleotides are TGTGCCAGTACCAGGGGACAGGGCCATGGCTACACCTTC.

J is TRBJ2-5 and V is TRBV28, with a possible D match to TRBD2 (6 bases). Germline loops: CDR1 MDHEN, CDR2 SYDVKM. The CDR3 consists of 14 residues. V gave up 4 bases and J gave up 5 bases, with 14 bases separating them. The CDR3 sequence: CASSWDSEGETQYF. The DNA for the CDR3 is TGTGCCAGCAGTTGGGACTCCGAGGGGGAGACCCAGTACTTC.

This chain joins TRBV4-3 and TRBJ2-1, with D possibly being TRBD1 (6 bases). Per the germline V gene, CDR1 is LGHNA and CDR2 is YSLEER. This CDR3 has 15 amino acids. Deletions cut 4 bases from V and 8 bases from J, with 18 bases between. The CDR3 reads CASSLRQALRDEQFF. The DNA for the CDR3 is TGCGCCAGCAGCCTAAGACAGGCGCTTCGGGATGAGCAGTTCTTC.

This clonotype was seen a handful of times. J is TRBJ1-6 and V is TRBV19; the D gene is possibly TRBD1 (6 bases). The germline gives CDR1 LNHDA, CDR2 SQIVND (reference sequence). Trimming took 4 bases from V and 8 from J, leaving 15 bases between them. CDR3 length: 15 amino acids. In DNA, the CDR3 is TGTGCCAGTAGTAGGAGGGGACAAGTAGATTCACCCCTCCACTTT. This codes for CASSRRGQVDSPLHF.

This chain connects TRBV5-8 to TRBJ1-1; D gene ambiguous. The CDR3 consists of 14 residues. V was clipped by 2 bases and J by 1 base, with 9 bases between them. Germline CDR1 SGHTS, CDR2 YDEGEE. The CDR3 coding sequence is TGTGCCAGCAGCTTTTGGACGAGGAACACTGAAGCTTTCTTT. Its protein product is CASSFWTRNTEAFF.

This clonotype has only a few counts. J is TRBJ2-3 and V is TRBV7-3; D gene ambiguous. The CDR3 has 15 residues. CDR1 is SGHTA and CDR2 is FQGTGA in the germline V gene. V lost 0 bases and J 4 bases, leaving 11 bases between the germline ends. For the CDR3, the DNA is TGTGCCAGCAGCTTAACGCTGGGCCCCCCAGATACGCAGTATTTT. Its translation is CASSLTLGPPDTQYF.

This rearrangement joins TRBV20-1 to TRBJ1-6, with 7 bases lining up with TRBD1. Germline CDR1 and CDR2: DFQATT and SNEGSKA (reference sequence). V lost 2 bases, J lost 8 bases, and 12 bases stayed unmatched. The length of the CDR3 is 16 residues. In nucleotides, the CDR3 is TGCAGTGCTAGACCGCAGACACAGGGGTCGGATTCACCCCTCCACTTT. It is translated as CSARPQTQGSDSPLHF.

The V gene is TRBV4-2, the J gene TRBJ2-7; 8 positions match TRBD2. Germline V gene data show CDR1 as LGHNA and CDR2 as YNFKEQ. The CDR3 consists of 15 residues. The junction had 7 bases not matched to a gene; V was cut back by 4 bases and J by 2 bases. CDR3 DNA sequence: TGTGCCAGCAGCCGAGAGGCGGGGGGCCCCTACGAGCAGTACTTC. The encoded protein is CASSREAGGPYEQYF.

The chain couples TRBV3-1 to TRBJ1-5; 7 nucleotides align to TRBD1. Germline V lookup: CDR1 LGHDT, CDR2 YNNKEL (reference sequence). This CDR3 is built from 14 residues. Trimming took 4 bases from V and 6 from J; bases not matched to a gene: 6. The CDR3 loop reads CASSPGGLRQPQHF. CDR3 sequence (DNA): TGTGCCAGCAGCCCAGGGGGGCTCCGTCAGCCCCAGCATTTT.

This clonotype occurred many times. The chain employs TRBV20-1 and TRBJ2-7, with 11 nucleotides matching TRBD1. After removal of 8 bases from V and 7 bases from J, the junction contained 10 bases not matched to a gene. Germline loops: CDR1 DFQATT, CDR2 SNEGSKA (reference sequence). This CDR3 is built from 13 residues. The CDR3 is CSTYSGQGVEQYF. The CDR3 DNA reads as TGCAGTACATACTCGGGACAGGGGGTAGAGCAGTACTTC.

The chain joins TRBV20-1 to TRBJ2-3; TRBD1 aligns across 9 bases. V gave up 3 bases and J gave up 4 bases; unmatched junction bases: 11. The CDR3 totals 16 residues. Germline lookup yields CDR1 DFQATT and CDR2 SNEGSKA (reference sequence). The CDR3 protein is CSASAPGQGASDTQYF. CDR3 sequence (DNA): TGCAGTGCTAGTGCACCGGGACAGGGAGCGTCAGATACGCAGTATTTT.

This chain connects TRBV7-9 to TRBJ1-5; D is unclear. The CDR3 has 12 amino acids. Germline values: CDR1 SEHNR, CDR2 FQNEAQ (reference sequence). Trimming took 4 bases from V and 8 from J, leaving 9 bases between them. For the CDR3, the DNA is TGTGCCAGCAGCTCGGGGAGGAAGCCCCAGCATTTT. Its translation is CASSSGRKPQHF.

The chain carries TRBV4-1 and TRBJ1-3; D uncertain. CDR1 and CDR2 from the germline V gene are MGHRA and YSYEKL. The CDR3 contains 15 residues. The V end lost 5 bases, the J end lost 0 bases, and 11 bases lay between the germline ends. CDR3 sequence: CASSFRPGSGNTIYF. DNA of the CDR3: TGCGCCAGCAGCTTCAGACCCGGCTCTGGAAACACCATATATTTT.

This chain links TRBV21-1 with TRBJ1-2. TRBV21-1 is annotated as a pseudogene. The CDR3 is 17 residues long. The CDR3 nucleotides read TGTGCCAGCAGCAAAGCATTGGGACGGAGGGGAAGTAATGGCTACACCTTC. Translated, it gives CASSKALGRRGSNGYTF.

This clonotype was seen only a few times. This chain connects TRBV10-3 to TRBJ2-1; 14 bases align to TRBD2. Germline V gives CDR1 ENHRY, CDR2 SYGVKD. The CDR3 is 20 residues long. The J segment lost 7 bases and the V segment lost 3 bases, leaving 17 bases of the junction unmatched. The CDR3 protein is CAISDLNLFGGLAGENEQFF. The CDR3 DNA reads as TGTGCCATCAGTGATCTGAACCTTTTTGGGGGACTAGCGGGGGAGAATGAGCAGTTCTTC.

This clonotype was detected only a few times. This chain uses TRBV5-1 with TRBJ2-3, with TRBD2 matching 12 bases. The CDR3 contains 17 residues. Germline V gives CDR1 SGHRS, CDR2 YFSETQ. The V segment lost 2 bases and the J segment 2 bases; nucleotides outside the gene matches: 6. In DNA, the CDR3 is TGCGCCAGCAGCTTTGGACTAGCGGGGCTACACACAGATACGCAGTATTTT. Residues: CASSFGLAGLHTDTQYF.

This clonotype was detected a few times. This chain uses TRBV14 with TRBJ2-3, with a tentative D call TRBD1 (5 bases). CDR1 and CDR2 (germline): SGHDN, FVKESK. This CDR3 is built from 13 residues. The ends were cut back, 0 bases at V and 8 bases at J, with 9 bases in the middle. The CDR3 DNA reads as TGTGCCAGCAGCCAAGAATCAAGGGGTACGCAGTATTTT. It translates to CASSQESRGTQYF.